This T cell receptor (beta chain) came from a study of beta chain features in type 1 diabetes (dated by TCRdb to the late 2010s). Regarding the complete study: Patients and healthy donors did not differ in mean age, gender distribution, total cell number or subset yield. A total of 90 million to 140 million sorted cells were examined across all samples, and RNA yield correlated strongly with the number of cells per subset. In the study, TCRB repertoires of sorted circulating CD4+ T cell subsets from recently diagnosed type 1 diabetes patients were compared with those of matched healthy donors. Regulatory and stem cell-like memory subsets were obtained from only 8 patients and about 8 healthy donors, while naive and central memory subsets were obtained from all 28 donors. Beyond this particular receptor, the publication reports: A moderate but significant shortening of TCRB CDR3 length was observed in type 1 diabetes patients in all four CD4+ subsets. Because cDNA was sequenced instead of genomic DNA, highly expressing activated cells could be over-represented, though the groups showed no difference in activation or CD3 levels. Shorter templates might have been favored by PCR, but patient and control samples were amplified and corrected together, so both groups would have been affected equally by any skew. Fewer insertions and more nucleotide deletions at VDJ recombination sites were observed in patients with type 1 diabetes, implying thymic rearrangement abnormalities. The naive, central memory and regulatory TCRB repertoires appeared to resemble one another more closely among patients than among healthy donors. Only small numbers of individuals were included in the HLA sub-analyses, which left unresolved whether HLA type had any influence on TCRB rearrangement.

All of the isolated RNA was reverse transcribed with the High Capacity cDNA Reverse Transcription Kit, so expressed TCRB transcripts were sequenced. Deep immunoSEQ sequencing was applied to naive, central memory and regulatory T cell samples, giving an average of around 3.4 million total reads per sample. Sorted cells were lysed in RLT buffer and RNA was extracted with DNase-treated RNeasy Micro or Mini kits, depending on cell number. To prevent cross-contamination, each cell subset was processed individually, whereas patient and healthy donor samples were processed jointly. TCRB sequences were amplified from cDNA with the immunoSEQ multiplex PCR, producing 87-bp fragments spanning the CDR3 region. The amplicons were sequenced using the Illumina HiSeq platform. The paper's data handling went like this. Synthetic template baselines were used to correct PCR bias computationally, reads within Hamming distance 2 were collapsed, and singletons that could not be merged were discarded. Reads were aligned against IMGT so that V, D and J genes, CDR3 length and insertions or deletions at six rearrangement sites could be assigned. Clonotype counts were normalized to sorted cell number within each subset before computing true diversity and Gini coefficients with the tcR R package. The overlap coefficient, calculated on TCRB nucleotide sequences, was used to quantify repertoire sharing. TCRdb obtained this table from immuneACCESS and retained in-frame rearrangements with V and J assigned. These tables miss some clones; where compared with another copy, unresolved V genes account for less than half of the shortfall, and the remainder is unexplained. Clone size and V and J calls were adopted from that table, with D and trimming inferred from the DNA. Counted in this sample were about 160,000 clones; about 7.8% of them appeared once. The biggest ten clones account for 0.94% of the sample.

Each donor gave one peripheral blood draw, roughly 120 mL on average, collected into heparinised tubes. Naive, central memory, regulatory and stem cell-like memory CD4+ T cells were sorted on a BD FACSAria II using a panel including CD45RO, CCR7, CD25, CD127, CD95 and CD27. All sorted populations exceeded 95% purity. PBMCs were separated immediately by Lymphoprep density gradient centrifugation and were stained directly, without being cultured. Samples were stained and sorted in pairs, with one healthy donor and one patient per experiment, so that batch effects were minimized. The germline V gene specifies SGHRS as CDR1 and YFSETQ as CDR2. Germline trimming: 5 bases from V, 1 base from J; junction bases outside gene matches: 9. There are 15 amino acids in the CDR3, from cysteine to phenylalanine inclusive. Only CDR3 DNA is held: 45 bases, read in frame from base 1. This clone was seen a few times. Its cognate antigen has yet to be identified. Base qualities are not recorded, but no much larger clone differs from it by a single base.

The source is a woman aged 40 to 55 with type 1 diabetes. The V and J genes are TRBV5-1 and TRBJ2-7, and 7 junctional nucleotides match TRBD1. The specimen was central memory CD4+ T cells from blood. The sequence in DNA is TGCGCCAGCAGTCCTACCGGGACAGATTCCTACGAGCAGTACTTC. Its product reads: CASSPTGTDSYEQYF.